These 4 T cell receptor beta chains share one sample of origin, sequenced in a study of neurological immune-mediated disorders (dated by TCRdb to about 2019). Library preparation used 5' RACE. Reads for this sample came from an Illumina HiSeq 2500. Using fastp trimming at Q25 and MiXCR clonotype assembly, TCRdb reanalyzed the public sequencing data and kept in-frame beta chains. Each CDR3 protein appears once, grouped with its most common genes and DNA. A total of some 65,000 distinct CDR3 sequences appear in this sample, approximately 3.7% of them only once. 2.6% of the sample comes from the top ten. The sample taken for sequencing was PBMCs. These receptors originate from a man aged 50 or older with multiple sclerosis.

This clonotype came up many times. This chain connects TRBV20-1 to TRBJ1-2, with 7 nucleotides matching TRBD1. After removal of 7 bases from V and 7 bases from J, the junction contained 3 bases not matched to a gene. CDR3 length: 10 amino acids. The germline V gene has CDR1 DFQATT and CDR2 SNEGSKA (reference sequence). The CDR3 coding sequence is TGCAGTGGGGACAGTCTTGGCTACACCTTC. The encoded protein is CSGDSLGYTF.

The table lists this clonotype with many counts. CDR3 sequence (DNA): TGTGCCAGCAGCTTAGGTCGGCAGGGCTACGAGCAGTACTTC. Protein product: CASSLGRQGYEQYF. The chain employs TRBV7-2 and TRBJ2-7; D perhaps matches TRBD1 (5 bases). CDR3 length: 14 residues. The V and J ends lost 1 base and 3 bases respectively, with 10 bases between them. Germline V gene sequence: CDR1 SGHTA, CDR2 FQGNSA.

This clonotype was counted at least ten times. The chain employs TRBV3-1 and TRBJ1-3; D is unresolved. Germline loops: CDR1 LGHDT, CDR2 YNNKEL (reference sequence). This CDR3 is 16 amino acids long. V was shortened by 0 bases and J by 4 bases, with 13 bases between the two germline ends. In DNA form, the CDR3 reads TGTGCCAGCAGCCAAGACAGTTTTGTAAGGGGAAACACCATATATTTT. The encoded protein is CASSQDSFVRGNTIYF. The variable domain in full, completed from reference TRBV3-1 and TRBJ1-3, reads DTAVSQTPKYLVTQMGNDKSIKCEQNLGHDTMYWYKQDSKKFLKIMFSYNNKELIINETVPNRFSPKSPDKAHLNLHINSLELGDSAVYFCASSQDSFVRGNTIYFGEGSWLTVV.

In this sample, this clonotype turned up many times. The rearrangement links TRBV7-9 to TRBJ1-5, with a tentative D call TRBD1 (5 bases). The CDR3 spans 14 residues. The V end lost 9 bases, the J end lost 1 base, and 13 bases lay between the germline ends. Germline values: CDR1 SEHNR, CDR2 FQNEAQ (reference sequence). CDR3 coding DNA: TGTGCCAGTGGGGGAGGGCTGAGCAATCAGCCCCAGCATTTT. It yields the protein CASGGGLSNQPQHF.